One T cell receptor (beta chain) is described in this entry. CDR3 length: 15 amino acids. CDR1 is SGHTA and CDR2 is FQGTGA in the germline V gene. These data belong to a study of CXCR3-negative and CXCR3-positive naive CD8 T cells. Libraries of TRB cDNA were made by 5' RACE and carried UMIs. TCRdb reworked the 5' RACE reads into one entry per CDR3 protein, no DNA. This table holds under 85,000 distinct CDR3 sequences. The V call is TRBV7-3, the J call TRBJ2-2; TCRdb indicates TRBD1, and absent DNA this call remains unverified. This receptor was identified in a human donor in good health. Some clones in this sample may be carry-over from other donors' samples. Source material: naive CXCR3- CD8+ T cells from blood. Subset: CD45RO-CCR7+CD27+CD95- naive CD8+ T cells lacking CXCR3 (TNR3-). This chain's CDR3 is CASSLDSMNTGELFF.